One TCR beta chain is described in this entry. As yet, its antigen is unknown. Pooling was applied to second doses at about 4 or about 12 weeks. Here immunoSEQ multiplex PCR was the method, and the copy in TCRdb shows in-frame clones only, minus some. Of about 150,000 clones in the sample, roughly 90% are singletons; the top ten hold roughly 1.7%. The CDR3 contains 17 residues. The germline gives CDR1 SGHVS, CDR2 FQNEAQ. Trimming removed 0 bases from V and 0 bases from J; junction bases left unmatched: 2. This sample was included in a study of T cell responses to AZD1222 COVID-19 vaccine. Findings and limits, study-wide: Only five or six individuals given AZD1222 were seropositive at baseline.

J is TRBJ2-1 and V is TRBV7-8; 10 nucleotides match TRBD2. Sequencing used peripheral blood, obtained 28 days after the second AZD1222 dose. The receptor comes from an adult who received the AZD1222 COVID-19 vaccine. As DNA, the CDR3 is TGTGCCAGCAGCTTAGCGGGACTAGCGAGCTCCTACAATGAGCAGTTCTTC. Translated, it gives CASSLAGLASSYNEQFF.